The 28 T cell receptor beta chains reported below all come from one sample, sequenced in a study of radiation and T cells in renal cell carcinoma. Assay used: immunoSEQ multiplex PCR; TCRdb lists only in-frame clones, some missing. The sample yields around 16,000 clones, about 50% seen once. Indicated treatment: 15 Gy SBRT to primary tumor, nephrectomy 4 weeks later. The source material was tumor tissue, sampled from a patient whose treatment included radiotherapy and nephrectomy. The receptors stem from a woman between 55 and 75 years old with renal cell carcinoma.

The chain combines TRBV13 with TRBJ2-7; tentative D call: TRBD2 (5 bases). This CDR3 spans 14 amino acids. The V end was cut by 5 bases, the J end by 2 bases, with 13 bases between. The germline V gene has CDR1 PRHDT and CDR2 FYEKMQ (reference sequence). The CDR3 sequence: CASSQEGQTYEQYF. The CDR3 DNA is TGTGCCAGCAGCCAAGAGGGCCAGACCTACGAGCAGTACTTC.

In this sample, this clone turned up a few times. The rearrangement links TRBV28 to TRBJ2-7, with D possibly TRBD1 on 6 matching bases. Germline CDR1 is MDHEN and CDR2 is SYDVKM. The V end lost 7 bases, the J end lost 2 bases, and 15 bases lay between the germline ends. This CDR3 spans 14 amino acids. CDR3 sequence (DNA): TGTGCCAGCATGCACAGGGTATTTCCCTACGAGCAGTACTTC. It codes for CASMHRVFPYEQYF. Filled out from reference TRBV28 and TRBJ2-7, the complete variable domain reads DVKVTQSSRYLVKRTGEKVFLECVQDMDHENMFWYRQDPGLGLRLIYFSYDVKMKEKGDIPEGYSVSREKKERFSLILESASTNQTSMYLCASMHRVFPYEQYFGPGTRLTVT.

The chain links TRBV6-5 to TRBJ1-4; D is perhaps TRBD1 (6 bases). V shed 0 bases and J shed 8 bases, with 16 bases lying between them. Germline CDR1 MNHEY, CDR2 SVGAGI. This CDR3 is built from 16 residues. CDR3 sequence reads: CASSYSSDSWGEKLFF. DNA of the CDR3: TGTGCCAGCAGTTACTCCTCGGACAGTTGGGGAGAAAAACTGTTTTTT.

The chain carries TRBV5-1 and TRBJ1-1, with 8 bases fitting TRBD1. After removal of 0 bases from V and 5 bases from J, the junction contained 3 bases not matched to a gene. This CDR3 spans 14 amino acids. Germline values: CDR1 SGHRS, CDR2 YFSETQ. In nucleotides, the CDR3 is TGCGCCAGCAGCTTGGCGACAGGGGTTACTGAAGCTTTCTTT. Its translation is CASSLATGVTEAFF. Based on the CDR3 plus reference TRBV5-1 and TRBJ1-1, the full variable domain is KAGVTQTPRYLIKTRGQQVTLSCSPISGHRSVSWYQQTPGQGLQFLFEYFSETQRNKGNFPGRFSGRQFSNSRSEMNVSTLELGDSALYLCASSLATGVTEAFFGQGTRLTVV.

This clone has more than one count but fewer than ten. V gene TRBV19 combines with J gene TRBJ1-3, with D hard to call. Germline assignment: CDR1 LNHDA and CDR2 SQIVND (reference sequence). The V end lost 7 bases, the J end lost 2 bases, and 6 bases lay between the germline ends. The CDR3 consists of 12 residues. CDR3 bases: TGTGCCAGTATCAGTGCTGGAAACACCATATATTTT. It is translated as CASISAGNTIYF. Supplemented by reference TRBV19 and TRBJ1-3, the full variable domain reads DGGITQSPKYLFRKEGQNVTLSCEQNLNHDAMYWYRQDPGQGLRLIYYSQIVNDFQKGDIAEGYSVSREKKESFPLTVTSAQKNPTAFYLCASISAGNTIYFGEGSWLTVV.

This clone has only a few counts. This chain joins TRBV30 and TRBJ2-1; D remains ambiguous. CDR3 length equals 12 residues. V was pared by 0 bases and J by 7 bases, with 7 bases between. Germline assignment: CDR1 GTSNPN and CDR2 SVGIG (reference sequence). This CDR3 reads CAWSVSENEQFF. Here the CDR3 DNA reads TGTGCCTGGAGTGTTTCCGAGAATGAGCAGTTCTTC.

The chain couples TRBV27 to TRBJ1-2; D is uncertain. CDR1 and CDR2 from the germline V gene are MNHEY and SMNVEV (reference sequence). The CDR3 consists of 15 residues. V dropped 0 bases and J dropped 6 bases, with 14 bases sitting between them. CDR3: CASSLSPTFWDGYTF. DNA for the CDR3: TGTGCCAGCAGTTTATCGCCGACCTTTTGGGATGGCTACACCTTC.

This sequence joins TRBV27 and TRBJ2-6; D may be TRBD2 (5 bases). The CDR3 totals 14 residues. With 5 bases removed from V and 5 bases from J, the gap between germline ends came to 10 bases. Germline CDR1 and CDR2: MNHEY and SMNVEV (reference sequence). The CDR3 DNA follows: TGTGCCAGCAGTCCGGGGTCCAGGGCCAACGTCCTGACTTTC. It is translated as CASSPGSRANVLTF.

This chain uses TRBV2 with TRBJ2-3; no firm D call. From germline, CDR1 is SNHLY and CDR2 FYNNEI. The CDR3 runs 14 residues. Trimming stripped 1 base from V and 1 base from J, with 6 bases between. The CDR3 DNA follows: TGTGCCAGCAGTGAAGACAGTCGCACAGATACGCAGTATTTT. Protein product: CASSEDSRTDTQYF.

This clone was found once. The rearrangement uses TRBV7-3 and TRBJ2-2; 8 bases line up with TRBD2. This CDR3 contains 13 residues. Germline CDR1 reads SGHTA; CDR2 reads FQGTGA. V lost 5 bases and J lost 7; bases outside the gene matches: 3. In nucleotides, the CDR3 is TGTGCCAGCAGCACTGGGACTAGCGGGGAGCTGTTTTTT. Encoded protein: CASSTGTSGELFF.

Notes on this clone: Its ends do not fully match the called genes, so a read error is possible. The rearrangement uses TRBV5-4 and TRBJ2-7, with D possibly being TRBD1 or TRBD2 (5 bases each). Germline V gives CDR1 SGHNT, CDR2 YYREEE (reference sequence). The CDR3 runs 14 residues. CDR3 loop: CASSQGTASYEQYF. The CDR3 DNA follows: TGCGCCAGCAGCCAAGGGACGGCTTCCTACGAGCAGTACTTC.

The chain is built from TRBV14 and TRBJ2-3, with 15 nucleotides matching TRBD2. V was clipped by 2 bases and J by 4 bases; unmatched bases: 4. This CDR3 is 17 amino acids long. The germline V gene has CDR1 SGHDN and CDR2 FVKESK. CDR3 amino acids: CASSQTGLAGGPDTQYF. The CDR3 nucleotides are TGTGCCAGCAGCCAAACGGGACTAGCGGGGGGTCCAGATACGCAGTATTTT.

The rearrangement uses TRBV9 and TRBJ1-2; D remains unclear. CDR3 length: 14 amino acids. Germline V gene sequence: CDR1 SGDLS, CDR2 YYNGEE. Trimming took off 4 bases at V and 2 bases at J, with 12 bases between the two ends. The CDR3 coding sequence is TGTGCCAGCAGCCCCAGTGGGGAGAACTATGGCTACACCTTC. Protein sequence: CASSPSGENYGYTF. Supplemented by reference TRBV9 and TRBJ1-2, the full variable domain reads DSGVTQTPKHLITATGQRVTLRCSPRSGDLSVYWYQQSLDQGLQFLIQYYNGEERAKGNILERFSAQQFPDLHSELNLSSLELGDSALYFCASSPSGENYGYTFGSGTRLTVV.

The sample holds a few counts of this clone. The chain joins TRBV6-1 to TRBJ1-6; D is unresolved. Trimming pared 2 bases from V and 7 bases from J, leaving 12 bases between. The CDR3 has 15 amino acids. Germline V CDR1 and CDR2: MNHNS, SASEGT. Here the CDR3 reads CASSERAMRNSPLHF. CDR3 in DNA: TGTGCCAGCAGTGAACGGGCGATGAGGAATTCACCCCTCCACTTT.

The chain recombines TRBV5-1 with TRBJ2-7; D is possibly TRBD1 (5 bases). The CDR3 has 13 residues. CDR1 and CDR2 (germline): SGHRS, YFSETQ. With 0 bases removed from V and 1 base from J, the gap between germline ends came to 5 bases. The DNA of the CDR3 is TGCGCCAGCAGCTTGGGACAGTCCTACGAGCAGTACTTC. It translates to CASSLGQSYEQYF. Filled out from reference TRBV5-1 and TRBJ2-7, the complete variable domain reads KAGVTQTPRYLIKTRGQQVTLSCSPISGHRSVSWYQQTPGQGLQFLFEYFSETQRNKGNFPGRFSGRQFSNSRSEMNVSTLELGDSALYLCASSLGQSYEQYFGPGTRLTVT.

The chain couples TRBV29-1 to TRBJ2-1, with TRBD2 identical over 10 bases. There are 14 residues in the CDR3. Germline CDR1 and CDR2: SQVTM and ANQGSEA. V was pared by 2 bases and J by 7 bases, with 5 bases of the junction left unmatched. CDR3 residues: CSVERLAGANEQFF. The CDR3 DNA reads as TGCAGCGTTGAACGGCTAGCGGGAGCGAATGAGCAGTTCTTC.

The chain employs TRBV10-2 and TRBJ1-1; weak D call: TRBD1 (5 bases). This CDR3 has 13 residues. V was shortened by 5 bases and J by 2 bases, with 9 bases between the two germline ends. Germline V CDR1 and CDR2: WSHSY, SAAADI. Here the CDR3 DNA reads TGCGCCAGCAGTCGGCAGGGTAACACTGAAGCTTTCTTT. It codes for CASSRQGNTEAFF.

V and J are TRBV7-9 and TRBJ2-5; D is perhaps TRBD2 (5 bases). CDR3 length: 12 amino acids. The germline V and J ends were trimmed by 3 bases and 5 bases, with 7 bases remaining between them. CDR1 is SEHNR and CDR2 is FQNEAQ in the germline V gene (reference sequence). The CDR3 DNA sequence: TGTGCCAGCAGCTTGAGGGAGGAGACCCAGTACTTC. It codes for CASSLREETQYF.

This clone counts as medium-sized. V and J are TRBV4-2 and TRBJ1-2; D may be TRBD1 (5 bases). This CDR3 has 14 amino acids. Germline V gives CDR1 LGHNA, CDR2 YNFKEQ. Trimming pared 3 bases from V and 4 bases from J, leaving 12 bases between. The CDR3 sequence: CASSQGQGSYGYTF. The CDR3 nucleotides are TGTGCCAGCAGCCAGGGCCAGGGAAGCTATGGCTACACCTTC.

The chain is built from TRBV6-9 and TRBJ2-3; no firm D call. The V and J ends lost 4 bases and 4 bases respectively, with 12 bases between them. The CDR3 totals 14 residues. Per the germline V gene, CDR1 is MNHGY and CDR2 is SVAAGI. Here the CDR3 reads CASSWVWASDTQYF. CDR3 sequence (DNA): TGTGCCAGCAGTTGGGTTTGGGCCTCAGATACGCAGTATTTT.

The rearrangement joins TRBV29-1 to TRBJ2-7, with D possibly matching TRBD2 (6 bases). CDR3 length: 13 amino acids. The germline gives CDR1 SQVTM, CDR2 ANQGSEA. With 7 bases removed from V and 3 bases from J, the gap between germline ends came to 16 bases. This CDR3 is CSASGGSDYEQYF. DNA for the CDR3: TGCAGCGCCTCAGGAGGGTCGGACTACGAGCAGTACTTC.

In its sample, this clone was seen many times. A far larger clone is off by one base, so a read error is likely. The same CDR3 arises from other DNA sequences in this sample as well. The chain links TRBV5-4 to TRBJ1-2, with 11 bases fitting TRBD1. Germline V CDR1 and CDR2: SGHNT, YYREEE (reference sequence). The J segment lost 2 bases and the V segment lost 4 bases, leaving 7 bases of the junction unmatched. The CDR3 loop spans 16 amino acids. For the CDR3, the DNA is TGTGCCAGCAGCCACGGACAGGGGGCGGAAAACTATGGCTACACCTTC. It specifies CASSHGQGAENYGYTF.

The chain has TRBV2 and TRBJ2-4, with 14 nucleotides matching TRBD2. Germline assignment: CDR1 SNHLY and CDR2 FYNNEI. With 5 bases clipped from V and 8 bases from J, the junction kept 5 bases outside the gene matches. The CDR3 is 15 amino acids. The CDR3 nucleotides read TGTGCCAGCAGTAACCGACTAGCGGGGGGGCACATTCAGTACTTC. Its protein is CASSNRLAGGHIQYF.

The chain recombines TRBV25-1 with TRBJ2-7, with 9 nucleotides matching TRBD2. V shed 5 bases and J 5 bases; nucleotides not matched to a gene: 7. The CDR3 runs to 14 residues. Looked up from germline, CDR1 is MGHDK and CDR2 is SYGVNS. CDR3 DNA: TGTGCCAGCAGTCGTAGCGGGAGAACGGACGAGCAGTACTTC. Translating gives CASSRSGRTDEQYF.

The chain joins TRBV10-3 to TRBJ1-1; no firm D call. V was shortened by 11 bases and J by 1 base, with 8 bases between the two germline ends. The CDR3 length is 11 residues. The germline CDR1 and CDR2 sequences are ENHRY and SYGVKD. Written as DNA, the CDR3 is TGTGCCGCCAGGACGAACACTGAAGCTTTCTTT. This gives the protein CAARTNTEAFF.

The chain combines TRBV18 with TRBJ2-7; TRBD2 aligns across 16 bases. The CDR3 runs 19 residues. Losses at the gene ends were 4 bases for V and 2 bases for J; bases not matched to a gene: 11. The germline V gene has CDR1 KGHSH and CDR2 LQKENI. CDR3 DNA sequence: TGTGCCAGCTCACTCAGCAACCCGGGACTAGCGGGAGGGCCCTACGAGCAGTACTTC. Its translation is CASSLSNPGLAGGPYEQYF.

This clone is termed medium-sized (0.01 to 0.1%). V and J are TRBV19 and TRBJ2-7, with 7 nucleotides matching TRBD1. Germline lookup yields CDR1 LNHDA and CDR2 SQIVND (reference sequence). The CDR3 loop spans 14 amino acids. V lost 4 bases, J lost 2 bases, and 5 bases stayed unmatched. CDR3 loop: CASSTDRSPYEQYF. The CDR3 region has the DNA TGTGCCAGTAGTACGGACAGGTCACCCTACGAGCAGTACTTC.

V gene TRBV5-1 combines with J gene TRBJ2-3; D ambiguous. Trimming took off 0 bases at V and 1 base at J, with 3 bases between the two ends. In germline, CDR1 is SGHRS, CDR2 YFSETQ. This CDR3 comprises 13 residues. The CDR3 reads CASSLGGTDTQYF. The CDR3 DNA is TGCGCCAGCAGCTTGGGGGGCACAGATACGCAGTATTTT.